This TCR beta chain was documented in a study of blood T cell repertoires in COVID-19. About the study: Samples representing acute and convalescent COVID-19 were sourced from the United States, Italy and Spain. Sample material is recorded as cDNA or gDNA derived from T cells, B-cell-depleted T cells, or PBMCs.

The repertoire was sequenced with immunoSEQ multiplex PCR; TCRdb's copy has only in-frame clones and lacks some. The table shows roughly 240,000 clones, with more than 80% occurring only once. Participants were aged about 18 to 95 years, lived in around 22 US areas, and enrolled virtually. Cohort allocation depended upon clinical history that participants reported. This clone was counted a single time. Per germline, CDR1 WSHSY and CDR2 SAAADI. The J segment lost 5 bases and the V segment lost 9 bases, leaving 3 bases of the junction unmatched. This CDR3 is built from 11 residues. The sequenced material came from PBMCs or T cells enriched from blood (not recorded which). The V and J genes are TRBV10-2 and TRBJ1-1; 7 bases are a match to TRBD1. This sequence was found in a man aged 45-65 years who had been exposed to COVID-19. Here the CDR3 reads CASLQGTEAFF. The CDR3 DNA reads as TGCGCCAGTTTACAGGGGACTGAAGCTTTCTTT.